This entry features one T cell receptor beta chain sequence. This CDR3 spans 15 amino acids. From germline, CDR1 is ENHRY and CDR2 SYGVKD. V gave up 7 bases and J gave up 2 bases, with 16 bases separating them. This sample stems from a study of blood T cell repertoires in COVID-19. Study in general: Spain, Italy and the United States supplied samples that represented acute and convalescent COVID-19.

In the source study's methods: Estimates of nucleated cell counts were drawn from the amplification of reference gene primers. Generated by immunoSEQ multiplex PCR, the TCRdb table keeps only in-frame clones and is missing some. The DNA gave D and trimming, while V, J and clone size come from that table. The table lists roughly 190,000 clones, 84% of them singletons. The receptor's source is a human donor with acute or convalescent COVID-19. The donor label of this sample is uncertain. The sequenced sample was peripheral blood. The chain combines TRBV10-3 with TRBJ2-3; maybe TRBD2 (6 bases). CDR3 sequence (DNA): TGTGCCATCACCACCGGGACTCCCAACACAGATACGCAGTATTTT. Amino acid sequence: CAITTGTPNTDTQYF.